Listed here is a single TCR beta chain. The CDR3 loop spans 16 amino acids. V was clipped by 6 bases and J by 4 bases; unmatched bases: 8. Germline CDR1 reads MNHEY; CDR2 reads SMNVEV (reference sequence). The data stem from a study of control samples from healthy donors and cancer patients. The method was immunoSEQ multiplex PCR; TCRdb's version includes in-frame clones alone and lacks a portion of them. The sample includes under 450,000 clones, 75% to 95% seen only once; the top ten take around 6.5%. The sample consisted of PBMCs. This chain links TRBV27 with TRBJ2-2, with TRBD1 matching over 10 bases. The receptor was derived from a man aged 40-55 years with head and neck cancer. CDR3 amino acids: CASRRLRDRGTGELFF. The CDR3 DNA is TGTGCCAGCAGGCGCCTCCGGGACAGGGGCACCGGGGAGCTGTTTTTT.